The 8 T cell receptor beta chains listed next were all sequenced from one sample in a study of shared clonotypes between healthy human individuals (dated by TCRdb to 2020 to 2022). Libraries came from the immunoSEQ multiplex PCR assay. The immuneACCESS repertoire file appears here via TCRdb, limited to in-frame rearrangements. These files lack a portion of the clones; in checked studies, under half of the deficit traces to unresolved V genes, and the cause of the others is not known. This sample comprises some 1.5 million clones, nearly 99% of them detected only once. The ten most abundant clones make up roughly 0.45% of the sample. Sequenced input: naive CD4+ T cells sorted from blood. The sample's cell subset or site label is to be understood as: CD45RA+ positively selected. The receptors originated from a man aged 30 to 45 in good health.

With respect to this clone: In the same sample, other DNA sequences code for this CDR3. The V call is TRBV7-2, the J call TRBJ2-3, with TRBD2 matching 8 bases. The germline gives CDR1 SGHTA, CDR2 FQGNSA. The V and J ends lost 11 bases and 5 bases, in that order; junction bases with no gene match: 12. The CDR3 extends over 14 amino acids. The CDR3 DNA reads TGTGCCGGGGACCCCGGACTAGCCATAGATACGCAGTATTTT. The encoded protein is CAGDPGLAIDTQYF.

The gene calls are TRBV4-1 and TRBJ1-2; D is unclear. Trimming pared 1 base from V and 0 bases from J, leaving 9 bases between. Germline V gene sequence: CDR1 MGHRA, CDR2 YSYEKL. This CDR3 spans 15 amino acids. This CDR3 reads CASSQGGSSNYGYTF. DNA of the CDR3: TGCGCCAGCAGCCAAGGGGGATCTTCTAACTATGGCTACACCTTC.

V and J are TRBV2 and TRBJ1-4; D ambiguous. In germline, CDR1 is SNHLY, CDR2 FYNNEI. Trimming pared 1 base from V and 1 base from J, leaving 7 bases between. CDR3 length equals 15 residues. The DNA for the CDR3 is TGTGCCAGCAGTGAAGGGGGAAGAACTAATGAAAAACTGTTTTTT. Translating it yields CASSEGGRTNEKLFF.

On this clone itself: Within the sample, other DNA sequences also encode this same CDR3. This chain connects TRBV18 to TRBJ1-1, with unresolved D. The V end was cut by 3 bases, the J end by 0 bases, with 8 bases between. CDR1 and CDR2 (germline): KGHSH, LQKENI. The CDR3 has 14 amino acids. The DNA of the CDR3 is TGTGCCAGCTCACCGGCCAGCATGAACACTGAAGCTTTCTTT. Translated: CASSPASMNTEAFF.

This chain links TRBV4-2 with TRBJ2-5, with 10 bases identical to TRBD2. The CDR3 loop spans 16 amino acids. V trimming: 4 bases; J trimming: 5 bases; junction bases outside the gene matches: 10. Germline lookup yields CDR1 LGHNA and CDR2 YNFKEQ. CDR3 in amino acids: CASSPRMASGSETQYF. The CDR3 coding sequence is TGTGCCAGCAGCCCACGGATGGCTAGCGGGAGCGAGACCCAGTACTTC.

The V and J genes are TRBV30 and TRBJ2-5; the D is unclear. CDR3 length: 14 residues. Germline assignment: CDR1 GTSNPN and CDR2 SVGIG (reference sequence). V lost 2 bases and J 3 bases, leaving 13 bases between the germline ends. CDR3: CAWSPKQTEETQYF. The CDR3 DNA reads TGTGCCTGGAGTCCAAAGCAGACGGAAGAGACCCAGTACTTC.

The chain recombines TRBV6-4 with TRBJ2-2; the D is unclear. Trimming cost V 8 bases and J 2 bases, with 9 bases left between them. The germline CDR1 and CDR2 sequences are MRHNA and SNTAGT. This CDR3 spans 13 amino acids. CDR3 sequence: CASAQANTGELFF. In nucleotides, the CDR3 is TGTGCCAGCGCCCAGGCCAACACCGGGGAGCTGTTTTTT.

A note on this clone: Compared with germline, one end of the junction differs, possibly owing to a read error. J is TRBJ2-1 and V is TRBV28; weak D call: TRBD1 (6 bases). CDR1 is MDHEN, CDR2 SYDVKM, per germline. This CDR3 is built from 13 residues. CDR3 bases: TGTGCCAGCAGTCCACGATGGGGGCCCCCTGGACTCTTC. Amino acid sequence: CASSPRWGPPGLF.